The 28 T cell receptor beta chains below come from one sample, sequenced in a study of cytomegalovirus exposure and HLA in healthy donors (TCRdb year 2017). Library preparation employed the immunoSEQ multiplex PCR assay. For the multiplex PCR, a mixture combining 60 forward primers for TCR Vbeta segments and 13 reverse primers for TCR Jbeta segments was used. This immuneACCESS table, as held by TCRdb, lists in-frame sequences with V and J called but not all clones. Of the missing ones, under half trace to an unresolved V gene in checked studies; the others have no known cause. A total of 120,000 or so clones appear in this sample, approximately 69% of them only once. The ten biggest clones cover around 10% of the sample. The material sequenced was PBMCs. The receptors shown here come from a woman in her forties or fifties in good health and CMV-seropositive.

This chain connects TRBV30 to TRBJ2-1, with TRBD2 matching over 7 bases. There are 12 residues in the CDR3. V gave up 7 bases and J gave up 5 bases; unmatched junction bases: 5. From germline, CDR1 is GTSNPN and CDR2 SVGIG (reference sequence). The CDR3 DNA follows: TGTGCCTCTCAGCGGGGCCACAATGAGCAGTTCTTC. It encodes CASQRGHNEQFF.

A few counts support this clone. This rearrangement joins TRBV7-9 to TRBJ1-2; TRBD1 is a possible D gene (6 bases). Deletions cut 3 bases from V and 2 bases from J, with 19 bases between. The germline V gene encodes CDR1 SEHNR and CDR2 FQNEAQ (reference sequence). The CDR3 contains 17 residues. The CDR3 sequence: CASSFTGIGTGNYGYTF. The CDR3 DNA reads TGTGCCAGCAGCTTCACAGGGATAGGGACGGGGAACTATGGCTACACCTTC.

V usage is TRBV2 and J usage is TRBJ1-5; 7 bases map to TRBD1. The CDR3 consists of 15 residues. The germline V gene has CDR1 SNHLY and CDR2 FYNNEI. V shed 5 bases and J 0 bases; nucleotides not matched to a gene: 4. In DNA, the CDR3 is TGTGCCAGCAGTAAAGGGGACAGTAGCAATCAGCCCCAGCATTTT. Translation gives CASSKGDSSNQPQHF. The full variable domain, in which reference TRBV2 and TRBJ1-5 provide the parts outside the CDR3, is EPEVTQTPSHQVTQMGQEVILRCVPISNHLYFYWYRQILGQKVEFLVSFYNNEISEKSEIFDDQFSVERPDGSNFTLKIRSTKLEDSAMYFCASSKGDSSNQPQHFGDGTRLSIL.

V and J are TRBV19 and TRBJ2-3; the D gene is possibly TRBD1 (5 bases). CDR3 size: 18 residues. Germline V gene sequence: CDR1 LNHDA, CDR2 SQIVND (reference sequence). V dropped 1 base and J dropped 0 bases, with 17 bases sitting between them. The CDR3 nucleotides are TGTGCCAGTAGTATAGTGTTCCTCAGGGCTCCTAGCACAGATACGCAGTATTTT. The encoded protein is CASSIVFLRAPSTDTQYF.

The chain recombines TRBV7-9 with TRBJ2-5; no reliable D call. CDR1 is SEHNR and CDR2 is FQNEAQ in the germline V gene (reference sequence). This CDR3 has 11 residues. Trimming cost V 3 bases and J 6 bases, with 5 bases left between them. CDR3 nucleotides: TGTGCCAGCAGCTTCCTTCAGACCCAGTACTTC. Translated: CASSFLQTQYF.

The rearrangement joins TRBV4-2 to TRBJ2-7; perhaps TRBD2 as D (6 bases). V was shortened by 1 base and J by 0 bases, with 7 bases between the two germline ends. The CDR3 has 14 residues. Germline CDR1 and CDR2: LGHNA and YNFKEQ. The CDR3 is CASSQAEGSYEQYF. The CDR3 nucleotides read TGTGCCAGCAGCCAAGCGGAGGGCTCCTACGAGCAGTACTTC.

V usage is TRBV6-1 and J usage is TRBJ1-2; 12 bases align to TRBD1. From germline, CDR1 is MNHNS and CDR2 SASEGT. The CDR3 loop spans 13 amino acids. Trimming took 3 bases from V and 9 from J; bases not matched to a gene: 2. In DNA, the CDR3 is TGTGCCAGCAGTGAGGGACAGGGGGCCAGCTACACCTTC. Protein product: CASSEGQGASYTF.

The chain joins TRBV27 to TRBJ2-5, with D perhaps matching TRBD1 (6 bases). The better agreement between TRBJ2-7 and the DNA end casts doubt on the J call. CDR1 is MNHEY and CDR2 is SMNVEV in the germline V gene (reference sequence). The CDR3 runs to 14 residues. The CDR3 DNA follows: TGTGCCAGCAGTGAGAACGGACAGACATACGAGCAGTACTTC. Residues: CASSENGQTYEQYF.

CDR3 protein: CASRTYLDLAGSPETQYF. The CDR3 nucleotides are TGTGCCAGCAGGACATATTTAGACCTAGCGGGAAGTCCAGAGACCCAGTACTTC. This sequence joins TRBV27 and TRBJ2-5; TRBD2 aligns across 9 bases. V gave up 6 bases and J gave up 4 bases; unmatched junction bases: 18. CDR1 and CDR2 from the germline V gene are MNHEY and SMNVEV (reference sequence). The CDR3 extends over 18 amino acids.

This chain's CDR3 is CATSRDTGTNYGYTF. CDR3 nucleotide sequence: TGTGCCACCAGCAGAGACACGGGAACTAACTATGGCTACACCTTC. This chain connects TRBV15 to TRBJ1-2; D uncertain. Between the trimmed V and J ends, which lost 0 bases and 0 bases, there was a span of 8 bases. The CDR3 spans 15 residues. Looked up from germline, CDR1 is LNHNV and CDR2 is YYDKDF (reference sequence).

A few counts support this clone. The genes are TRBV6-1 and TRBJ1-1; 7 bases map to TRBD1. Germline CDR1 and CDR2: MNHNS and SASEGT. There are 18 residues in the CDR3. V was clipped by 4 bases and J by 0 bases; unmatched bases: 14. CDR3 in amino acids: CASSVPTGTSRMNTEAFF. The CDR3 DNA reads TGTGCCAGCAGTGTTCCGACAGGGACATCCCGCATGAACACTGAAGCTTTCTTT.

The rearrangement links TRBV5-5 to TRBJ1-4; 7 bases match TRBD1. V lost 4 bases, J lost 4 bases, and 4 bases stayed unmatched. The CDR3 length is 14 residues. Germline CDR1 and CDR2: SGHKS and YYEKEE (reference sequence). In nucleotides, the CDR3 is TGTGCCAGCAGCACGACAGGGAGTAATGAAAAACTGTTTTTT. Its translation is CASSTTGSNEKLFF.

The CDR3: CASSLDMNEQYF. CDR3 nucleotide sequence: TGCGCCAGCAGCTTAGACATGAACGAGCAGTACTTC. The chain has TRBV5-1 and TRBJ2-7; D is uncertain. The germline V and J ends were trimmed by 2 bases and 5 bases, with 8 bases remaining between them. The CDR3 runs 12 residues. Germline CDR1 is SGHRS and CDR2 is YFSETQ.

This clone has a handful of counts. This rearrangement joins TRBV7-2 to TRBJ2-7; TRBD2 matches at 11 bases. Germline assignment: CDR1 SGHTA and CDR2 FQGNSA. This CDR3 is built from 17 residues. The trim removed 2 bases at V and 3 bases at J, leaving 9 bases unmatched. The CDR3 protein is CASSLTTSGSSIYEQYF. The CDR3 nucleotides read TGTGCCAGCAGCTTAACAACTAGCGGGAGTAGCATCTACGAGCAGTACTTC. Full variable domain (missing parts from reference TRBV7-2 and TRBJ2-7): GAGVSQSPSNKVTEKGKDVELRCDPISGHTALYWYRQSLGQGLEFLIYFQGNSAPDKSGLPSDRFSAERTGGSVSTLTIQRTQQEDSAVYLCASSLTTSGSSIYEQYFGPGTRLTVT.

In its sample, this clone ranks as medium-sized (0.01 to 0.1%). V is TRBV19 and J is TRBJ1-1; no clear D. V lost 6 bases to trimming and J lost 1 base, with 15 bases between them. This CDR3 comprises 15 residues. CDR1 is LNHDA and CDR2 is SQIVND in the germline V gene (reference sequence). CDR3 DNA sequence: TGTGCCAGTAGCCCTCTCGATGCAGGGAACACTGAAGCTTTCTTT. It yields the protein CASSPLDAGNTEAFF.

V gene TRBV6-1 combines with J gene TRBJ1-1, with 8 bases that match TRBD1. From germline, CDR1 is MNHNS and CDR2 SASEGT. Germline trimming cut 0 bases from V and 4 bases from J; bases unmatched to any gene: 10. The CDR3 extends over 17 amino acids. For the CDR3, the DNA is TGTGCCAGCAGTGAAGCTCTCCGACAGGGGTCGGCCACTGAAGCTTTCTTT. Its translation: CASSEALRQGSATEAFF.

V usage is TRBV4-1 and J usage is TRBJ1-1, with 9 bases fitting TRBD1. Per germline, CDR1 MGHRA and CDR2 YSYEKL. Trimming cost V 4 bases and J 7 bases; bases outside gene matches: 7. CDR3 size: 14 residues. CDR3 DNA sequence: TGCGCCAGCAGCCTCCGGGACAGGGAAAATGAAGCTTTCTTT. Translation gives CASSLRDRENEAFF.

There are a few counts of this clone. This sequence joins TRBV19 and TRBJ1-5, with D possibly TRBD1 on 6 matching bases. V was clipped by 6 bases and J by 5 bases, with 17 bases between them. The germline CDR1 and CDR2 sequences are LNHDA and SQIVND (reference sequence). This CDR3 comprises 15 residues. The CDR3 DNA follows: TGTGCCAGTAGAGCTTGGGACAAGACCGATCAGCCCCAGCATTTT. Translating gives CASRAWDKTDQPQHF. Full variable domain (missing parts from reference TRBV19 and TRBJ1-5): DGGITQSPKYLFRKEGQNVTLSCEQNLNHDAMYWYRQDPGQGLRLIYYSQIVNDFQKGDIAEGYSVSREKKESFPLTVTSAQKNPTAFYLCASRAWDKTDQPQHFGDGTRLSIL.

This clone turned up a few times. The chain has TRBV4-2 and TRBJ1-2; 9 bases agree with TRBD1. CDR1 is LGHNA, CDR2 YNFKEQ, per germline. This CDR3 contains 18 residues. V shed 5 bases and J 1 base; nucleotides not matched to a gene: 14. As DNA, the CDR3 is TGTGCCAGCAGCTCATCCACAGGGGGCAACTTTCGTAACTATGGCTACACCTTC. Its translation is CASSSSTGGNFRNYGYTF.

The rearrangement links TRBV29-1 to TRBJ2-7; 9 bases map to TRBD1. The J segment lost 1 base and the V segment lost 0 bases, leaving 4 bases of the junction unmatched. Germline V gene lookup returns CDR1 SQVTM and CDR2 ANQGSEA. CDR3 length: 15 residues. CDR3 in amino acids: CSVEEKGQGSYEQYF. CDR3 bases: TGCAGCGTTGAAGAAAAGGGACAGGGATCCTACGAGCAGTACTTC.

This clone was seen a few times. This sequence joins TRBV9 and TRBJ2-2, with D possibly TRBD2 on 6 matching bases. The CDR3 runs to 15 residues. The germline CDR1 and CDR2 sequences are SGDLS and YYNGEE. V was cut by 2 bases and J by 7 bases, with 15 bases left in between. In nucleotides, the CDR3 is TGTGCCAGCAGCGTCCACCCCGGGGGTGGCGGGGAGCTGTTTTTT. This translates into CASSVHPGGGGELFF.

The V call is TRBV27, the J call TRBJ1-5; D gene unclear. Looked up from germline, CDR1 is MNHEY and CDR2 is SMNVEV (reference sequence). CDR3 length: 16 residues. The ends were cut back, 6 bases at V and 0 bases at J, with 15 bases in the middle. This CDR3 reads CASSARTPYSNQPQHF. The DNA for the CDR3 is TGTGCCAGCAGCGCAAGAACTCCTTATAGCAATCAGCCCCAGCATTTT.

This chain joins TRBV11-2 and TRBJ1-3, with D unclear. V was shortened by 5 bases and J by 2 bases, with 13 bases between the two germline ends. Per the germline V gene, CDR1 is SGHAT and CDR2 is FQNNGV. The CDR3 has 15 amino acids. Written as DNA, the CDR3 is TGTGCCAGCAGCCGAATTGCAGGCGCTGGAAACACCATATATTTT. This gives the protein CASSRIAGAGNTIYF.

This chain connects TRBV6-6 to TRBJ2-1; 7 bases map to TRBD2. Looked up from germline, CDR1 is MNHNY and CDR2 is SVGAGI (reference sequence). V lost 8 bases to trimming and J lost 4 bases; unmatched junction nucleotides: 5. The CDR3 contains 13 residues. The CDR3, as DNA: TGTGCCAGCGCTAGCGGTGTTTACAATGAGCAGTTCTTC. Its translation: CASASGVYNEQFF.

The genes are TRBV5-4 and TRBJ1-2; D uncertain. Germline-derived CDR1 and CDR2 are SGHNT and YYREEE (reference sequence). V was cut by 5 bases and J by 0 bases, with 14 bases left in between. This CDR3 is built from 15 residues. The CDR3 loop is CASSPSTGANYGYTF. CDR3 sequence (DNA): TGTGCCAGCAGTCCATCGACGGGAGCTAACTATGGCTACACCTTC.

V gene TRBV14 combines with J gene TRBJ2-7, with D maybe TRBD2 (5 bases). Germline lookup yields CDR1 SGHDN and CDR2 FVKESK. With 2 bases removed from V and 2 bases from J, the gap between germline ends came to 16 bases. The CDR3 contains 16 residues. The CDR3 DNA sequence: TGTGCCAGCAGCCAACAAGGACCGGCGGGCGCCTACGAGCAGTACTTC. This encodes CASSQQGPAGAYEQYF.

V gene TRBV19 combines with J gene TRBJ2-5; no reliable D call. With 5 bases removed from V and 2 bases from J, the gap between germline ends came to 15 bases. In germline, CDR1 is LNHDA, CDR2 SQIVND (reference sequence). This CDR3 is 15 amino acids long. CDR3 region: CASSVERGTQETQYF. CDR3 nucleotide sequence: TGTGCCAGTAGTGTGGAGCGCGGTACTCAAGAGACCCAGTACTTC.

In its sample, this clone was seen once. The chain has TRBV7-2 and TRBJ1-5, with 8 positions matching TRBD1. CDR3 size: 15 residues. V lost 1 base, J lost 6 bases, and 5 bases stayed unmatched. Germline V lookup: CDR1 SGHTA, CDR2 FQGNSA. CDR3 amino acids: CASSLDSGGGQPQHF. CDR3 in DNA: TGTGCCAGCAGCTTAGATTCAGGGGGCGGTCAGCCCCAGCATTTT.